This TCR beta chain came from a study of vaccination and CD4 T cells after COVID-19. Germline V gene sequence: CDR1 LNHNV, CDR2 YYDKDF (reference sequence). The CDR3 totals 16 residues. Trimming at V came to 0 bases and at J to 5 bases, leaving 8 bases not matched to a gene. On this clonotype itself: Its target is not known.

The treatment denotes: roughly ten-day PBMC culture with coronavirus spike peptide pools or control peptides (ViraFEST assay). With the Oncomine TCR Beta short-read assay, DNA from cultured CD4+ T cells was sequenced. One entry per CDR3 protein results from TCRdb running MiXCR on the PCR reads. The data contain over 15,000 distinct CDR3 sequences, over 55% of them singletons. The material sequenced was CD4+ T cells from blood, cultured in vitro, taken after SARS-CoV-2 vaccination. This rearrangement joins TRBV15 to TRBJ2-3; TRBD2 matches at 7 bases. The receptor comes from a human donor who had recovered from COVID-19. CDR3 sequence (DNA): TGTGCCACCAGCAGAGATCCCGCGGGAGTGAGAGATACGCAGTATTTT. This encodes CATSRDPAGVRDTQYF.